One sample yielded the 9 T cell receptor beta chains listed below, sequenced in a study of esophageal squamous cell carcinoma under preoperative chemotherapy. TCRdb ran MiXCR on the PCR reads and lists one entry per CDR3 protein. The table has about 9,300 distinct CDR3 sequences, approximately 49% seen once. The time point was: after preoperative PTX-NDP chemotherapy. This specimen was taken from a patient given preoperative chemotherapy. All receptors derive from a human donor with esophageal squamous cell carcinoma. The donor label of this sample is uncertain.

The chain's CDR3 is CASSLSGTGGTYEQYF. CDR3 DNA sequence: TGTGCCAGCAGTTTGTCCGGGACAGGGGGTACCTACGAGCAGTACTTC. V usage is TRBV6-5 and J usage is TRBJ2-1, with 11 positions matching TRBD1. The J call may be wrong; the DNA end is better matched by TRBJ2-7. CDR1 is MNHEY, CDR2 SVGAGI, per germline. The CDR3 extends over 16 amino acids.

The CDR3 bases are TGTGGGAGCGGCGGGAGCGACGGGGAGACCCAGTACTTC. Translated: CGSGGSDGETQYF. The chain employs TRBV7-6 and TRBJ2-4; the match to TRBD2 covers 7 bases. Gene TRBJ2-5 matches the end of the DNA better, so the J call may be wrong. Per germline, CDR1 SGHVS and CDR2 FNYEAQ. The CDR3 contains 13 residues.

Written as DNA, the CDR3 is TGTGCCAGCATGGGGGGACTCTACGAGCAGTACTTC. This translates into CASMGGLYEQYF. This chain connects TRBV6-1 to TRBJ2-5; D perhaps matches TRBD2 (6 bases). The end of the DNA fits TRBJ2-7 better, so the J call may be wrong. The CDR3 loop spans 12 amino acids. CDR1 is MNHNS and CDR2 is SASEGT in the germline V gene.

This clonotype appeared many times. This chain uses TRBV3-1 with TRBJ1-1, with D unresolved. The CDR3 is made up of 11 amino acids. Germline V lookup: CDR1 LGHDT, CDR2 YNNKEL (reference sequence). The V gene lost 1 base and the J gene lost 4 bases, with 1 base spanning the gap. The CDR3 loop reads CASSQGTEAFF. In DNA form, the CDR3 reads TGTGCCAGCAGCCAAGGCACTGAAGCTTTCTTT.

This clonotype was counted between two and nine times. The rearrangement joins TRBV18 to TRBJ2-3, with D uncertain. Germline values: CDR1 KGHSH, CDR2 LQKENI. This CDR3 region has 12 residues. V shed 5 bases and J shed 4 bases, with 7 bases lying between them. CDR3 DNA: TGTGCCAGCTCATCATATGCAGATACGCAGTATTTT. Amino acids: CASSSYADTQYF.

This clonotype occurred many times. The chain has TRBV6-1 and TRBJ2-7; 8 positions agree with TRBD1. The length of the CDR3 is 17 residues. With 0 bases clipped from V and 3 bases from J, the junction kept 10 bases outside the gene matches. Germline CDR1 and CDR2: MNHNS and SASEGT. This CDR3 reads CASSEALRDRGGYEQYF. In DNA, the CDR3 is TGTGCCAGCAGTGAAGCGCTACGAGACAGGGGAGGCTACGAGCAGTACTTC.

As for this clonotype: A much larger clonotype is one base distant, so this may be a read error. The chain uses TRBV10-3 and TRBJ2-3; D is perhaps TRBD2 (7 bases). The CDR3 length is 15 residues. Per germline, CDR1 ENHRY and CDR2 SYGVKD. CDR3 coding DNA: TGTGCCACCACCGAAAGGGGGGAGGGAACAGAGACGCAGTATTTT. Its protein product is CATTERGEGTETQYF.

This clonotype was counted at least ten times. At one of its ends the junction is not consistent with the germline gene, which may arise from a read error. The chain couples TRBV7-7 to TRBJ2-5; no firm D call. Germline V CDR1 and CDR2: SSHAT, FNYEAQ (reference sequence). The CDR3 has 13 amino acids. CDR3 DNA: TGTGCTAGCAGCAGGCAGTACCAAGAGACCCAGTACTTC. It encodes CASSRQYQETQYF.

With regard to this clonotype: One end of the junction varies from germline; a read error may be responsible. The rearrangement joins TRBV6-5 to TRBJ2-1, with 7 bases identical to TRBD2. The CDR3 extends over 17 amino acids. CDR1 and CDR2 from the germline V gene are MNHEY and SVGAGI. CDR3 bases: TGTGCCAGCAGTTCGGGCCCTGGGGGGGGTGCCCCAGAGACCCAGTATTTC. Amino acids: CASSSGPGGGAPETQYF.